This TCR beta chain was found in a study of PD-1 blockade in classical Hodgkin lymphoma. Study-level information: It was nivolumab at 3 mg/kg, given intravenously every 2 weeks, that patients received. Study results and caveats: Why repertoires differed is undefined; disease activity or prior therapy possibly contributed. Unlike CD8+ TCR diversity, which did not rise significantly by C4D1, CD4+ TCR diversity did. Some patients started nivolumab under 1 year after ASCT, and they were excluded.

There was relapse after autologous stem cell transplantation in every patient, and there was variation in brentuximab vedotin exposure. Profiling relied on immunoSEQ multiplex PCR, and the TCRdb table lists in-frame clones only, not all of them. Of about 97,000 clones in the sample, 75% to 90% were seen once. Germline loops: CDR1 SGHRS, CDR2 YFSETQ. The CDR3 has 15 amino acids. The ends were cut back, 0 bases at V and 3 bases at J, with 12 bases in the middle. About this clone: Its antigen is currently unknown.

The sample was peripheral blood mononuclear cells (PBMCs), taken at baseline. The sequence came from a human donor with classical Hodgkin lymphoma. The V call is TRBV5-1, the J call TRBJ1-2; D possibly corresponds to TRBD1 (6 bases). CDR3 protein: CASSLVGGPDYGYTF. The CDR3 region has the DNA TGCGCCAGCAGCTTGGTCGGGGGCCCAGACTATGGCTACACCTTC.